A single sample gave rise to the 14 T cell receptor beta chains below, sequenced in a study of blood T cell repertoires in COVID-19. Here immunoSEQ multiplex PCR was the method, and the copy in TCRdb shows in-frame clones only, minus some. The data contain over 200,000 clones, approximately 88% of them singletons. The sequenced sample was peripheral blood. The receptors here all came from a woman aged 25 to 39 with acute or convalescent COVID-19.

The chain combines TRBV7-3 with TRBJ2-3, with 9 bases that match TRBD1. Germline V gives CDR1 SGHTA, CDR2 FQGTGA. The CDR3 is 15 amino acids. V was clipped by 5 bases and J by 5 bases; unmatched bases: 8. The CDR3 is CASSRGTGLIDTQYF. In DNA, the CDR3 is TGTGCCAGCAGCCGAGGGACAGGGTTAATAGATACGCAGTATTTT.

The rearrangement joins TRBV5-1 to TRBJ1-6; a weak D match, TRBD1 (6 bases). Germline CDR1 SGHRS, CDR2 YFSETQ. With 1 base removed from V and 10 bases from J, the gap between germline ends came to 12 bases. The CDR3 is made up of 14 amino acids. The CDR3 DNA reads TGCGCCAGCAGCTTGAACAGGGTTGGATCACCCCTCCACTTT. It specifies CASSLNRVGSPLHF.

The genes are TRBV7-7 and TRBJ2-5, with 7 bases identical to TRBD2. CDR1 is SSHAT and CDR2 is FNYEAQ in the germline V gene (reference sequence). The ends lost 2 bases at V and 4 bases at J; junction bases unmatched: 10. This CDR3 region has 16 residues. CDR3 nucleotide sequence: TGTGCCAGCAGCTTATCCCTGTTGGGAGGGCCAGAGACCCAGTACTTC. Translation: CASSLSLLGGPETQYF.

This sequence joins TRBV7-2 and TRBJ2-1; D is perhaps TRBD1 (5 bases). Deletions cut 1 base from V and 6 bases from J, with 13 bases between. This CDR3 region has 15 residues. Germline V gene data show CDR1 as SGHTA and CDR2 as FQGNSA. This chain's CDR3 is CASSLEGPRGNEQFF. Written as DNA, the CDR3 is TGTGCCAGCAGCTTAGAGGGGCCCCGCGGCAATGAGCAGTTCTTC. Full variable domain (outside the CDR3, taken from reference TRBV7-2 and TRBJ2-1): GAGVSQSPSNKVTEKGKDVELRCDPISGHTALYWYRQSLGQGLEFLIYFQGNSAPDKSGLPSDRFSAERTGGSVSTLTIQRTQQEDSAVYLCASSLEGPRGNEQFFGPGTRLTVL.

V is TRBV6-5 and J is TRBJ2-7, with a possible D match to TRBD2 (5 bases). The V gene's germline CDR1 is MNHEY and CDR2 SVGAGI. The CDR3 is 14 amino acids. V dropped 6 bases and J dropped 7 bases, with 19 bases sitting between them. CDR3 protein: CASREPFRSGEQYF. CDR3 sequence (DNA): TGTGCCAGCAGAGAGCCGTTCCGTTCGGGGGAGCAGTACTTC.

This chain links TRBV6-5 with TRBJ1-2, with a possible D match to TRBD1 (6 bases). The germline CDR1 and CDR2 sequences are MNHEY and SVGAGI. The CDR3 runs to 14 residues. The V and J ends lost 6 bases and 0 bases respectively, with 11 bases between them. The CDR3 protein is CASRHRTANYGYTF. CDR3 nucleotide sequence: TGTGCCAGCAGGCACAGGACAGCTAACTATGGCTACACCTTC.

This clone showed up just once. The V and J genes are TRBV6-5 and TRBJ2-7, with 8 bases identical to TRBD1. Matching the DNA end better, TRBJ2-1 makes the J call doubtful. Looked up from germline, CDR1 is MNHEY and CDR2 is SVGAGI. The CDR3 covers 12 residues. The CDR3 DNA reads TGTGCCAGCAGTTATACCGGGACAGGGCAGTTCTTC. It encodes CASSYTGTGQFF.

The genes are TRBV5-1 and TRBJ2-3, with a weak D call TRBD1 (6 bases). V lost 0 bases and J lost 0, with 11 bases in between. CDR3 length equals 16 residues. From germline, CDR1 is SGHRS and CDR2 YFSETQ. The CDR3 bases are TGCGCCAGCAGCTTGGCTCCCAGGGGTAGCACAGATACGCAGTATTTT. Amino acid sequence: CASSLAPRGSTDTQYF.

The CDR3 here is CASSFGLAGVYEQYF. CDR3 sequence (DNA): TGTGCCAGCAGTTTTGGACTAGCGGGAGTATACGAGCAGTACTTC. The chain links TRBV27 to TRBJ2-7, with TRBD2 matching 13 bases. V gave up 3 bases and J gave up 4 bases; unmatched junction bases: 3. The CDR3 totals 15 residues. Germline V gene lookup returns CDR1 MNHEY and CDR2 SMNVEV (reference sequence).

The rearrangement links TRBV27 to TRBJ1-5, with unresolved D. Trimming cost V 3 bases and J 3 bases, with 12 bases left between them. In germline, CDR1 is MNHEY, CDR2 SMNVEV (reference sequence). The CDR3 is 15 amino acids. CDR3 region: CASSLTAGSNQPQHF. The CDR3 region has the DNA TGTGCCAGCAGTTTGACGGCAGGATCCAATCAGCCCCAGCATTTT.

The gene calls are TRBV13 and TRBJ1-1; the D is unclear. Trimming removed 2 bases at V and 6 bases at J, with 16 bases between. CDR1 is PRHDT and CDR2 is FYEKMQ in the germline V gene (reference sequence). The CDR3 runs to 15 residues. CDR3 sequence reads: CASSLRFSGGAEAFF. The CDR3 region has the DNA TGTGCCAGCAGCTTAAGATTTTCCGGCGGGGCTGAAGCTTTCTTT.

This clone appeared a single time. The rearrangement links TRBV19 to TRBJ2-7, with D maybe TRBD2 (6 bases). There are 16 residues in the CDR3. Germline-derived CDR1 and CDR2 are LNHDA and SQIVND (reference sequence). V lost 5 bases, J lost 0 bases, and 17 bases lay in between. The CDR3 spells CASSEKGRGSSYEQYF. The CDR3 coding sequence is TGTGCCAGTAGTGAAAAGGGGCGGGGCTCCTCCTACGAGCAGTACTTC.

The chain employs TRBV4-2 and TRBJ2-1; 11 nucleotides agree with TRBD2. Germline V gene lookup returns CDR1 LGHNA and CDR2 YNFKEQ. Trimming cost V 1 base and J 5 bases; bases outside gene matches: 4. The CDR3 runs 16 residues. CDR3 in amino acids: CASSQGLAGGHNEQFF. DNA for the CDR3: TGTGCCAGCAGCCAAGGGCTAGCGGGAGGTCACAATGAGCAGTTCTTC.

The chain carries TRBV24-1 and TRBJ2-1; TRBD2 matches 13 bases. The CDR3 sequence is 16 residues long. The J segment lost 5 bases and the V segment lost 6 bases, leaving 6 bases of the junction unmatched. Germline CDR1 reads KGHDR; CDR2 reads SFDVKD. CDR3 region: CATSRPGLAGNNEQFF. For the CDR3, the DNA is TGTGCCACCAGTAGGCCGGGACTAGCGGGAAACAATGAGCAGTTCTTC.